This passage covers 22 T cell receptor beta chains from one sample sequenced in a study of blood T cells in healthy people across ages. Next came a second PCR, run for 7 to 11 cycles, which used a sample-barcoded 5' primer along with a J-beta primer mix. TCRdb passed the 5' RACE reads through MiXCR, listing each CDR3 protein once. The sample records fewer than 2,000,000 distinct CDR3 sequences, 30% to 40% being singletons. The sequenced material came from blood. The receptor source for this set is a human donor in good health.

V usage is TRBV6-1 and J usage is TRBJ1-2; D gene unclear. This CDR3 has 13 amino acids. Germline CDR1 reads MNHNS; CDR2 reads SASEGT. Trimming pared 9 bases from V and 4 bases from J, leaving 15 bases between. The CDR3 DNA sequence: TGTGCCAGTATGTTTAGAGGGATCTATGGCTACACCTTC. Protein product: CASMFRGIYGYTF.

J is TRBJ2-3 and V is TRBV4-2; D unclear. The germline V gene encodes CDR1 LGHNA and CDR2 YNFKEQ. The CDR3 is made up of 17 amino acids. Trimming shortened V by 1 base and J by 0 bases, and 14 bases separated the two germline ends. In nucleotides, the CDR3 is TGTGCCAGCAGCCAAGCGACGAGCGCCGAGAGCACAGATACGCAGTATTTT. Protein sequence: CASSQATSAESTDTQYF.

This rearrangement joins TRBV4-3 to TRBJ2-1, with 8 bases matching TRBD2. With V trimmed by 2 bases and J by 10 bases, 4 bases remained unmatched. The CDR3 covers 13 residues. The germline V gene encodes CDR1 LGHNA and CDR2 YSLEER. For the CDR3, the DNA is TGCGCCAGCAGCCAAACTCGGGGGGGCGAGCAGTTCTTC. Its translation: CASSQTRGGEQFF.

The chain has TRBV9 and TRBJ2-1; unclear D gene. Germline CDR1 and CDR2: SGDLS and YYNGEE. V lost 3 bases, J lost 0 bases, and 10 bases lay in between. The CDR3 spans 15 residues. DNA of the CDR3: TGTGCCAGCAGCGCCACTCTATCCTCCTACAATGAGCAGTTCTTC. It specifies CASSATLSSYNEQFF.

The rearrangement joins TRBV7-6 to TRBJ2-7, with D maybe TRBD1 (6 bases). The germline V gene encodes CDR1 SGHVS and CDR2 FNYEAQ. Deletions cut 3 bases from V and 7 bases from J, with 13 bases between. This CDR3 contains 13 residues. The CDR3 reads CASSFKTGGEQYF. CDR3 coding DNA: TGTGCCAGCAGCTTCAAGACAGGCGGGGAGCAGTACTTC.

The V gene is TRBV7-2, the J gene TRBJ2-7, with a weak D call TRBD1 (5 bases). Germline lookup yields CDR1 SGHTA and CDR2 FQGNSA. Trimming removed 0 bases at V and 3 bases at J, with 9 bases between. This CDR3 is 14 amino acids long. The CDR3 nucleotides are TGTGCCAGCAGCTTAGCGACAGAGCACTACGAGCAGTACTTC. Translation gives CASSLATEHYEQYF. Based on the CDR3 plus reference TRBV7-2 and TRBJ2-7, the full variable domain is GAGVSQSPSNKVTEKGKDVELRCDPISGHTALYWYRQSLGQGLEFLIYFQGNSAPDKSGLPSDRFSAERTGGSVSTLTIQRTQQEDSAVYLCASSLATEHYEQYFGPGTRLTVT.

The chain combines TRBV5-1 with TRBJ2-3, with unresolved D. The V gene lost 0 bases and the J gene lost 0 bases, with 14 bases spanning the gap. The CDR3 sequence is 17 residues long. Germline V CDR1 and CDR2: SGHRS, YFSETQ. CDR3 amino acids: CASSLGLSTLSTDTQYF. As DNA, the CDR3 is TGCGCCAGCAGCTTGGGCTTGTCGACTCTTAGCACAGATACGCAGTATTTT.

This clonotype was found a few times. The chain joins TRBV7-3 to TRBJ2-1; 9 nucleotides line up with TRBD2. The CDR3 length is 15 residues. CDR1 is SGHTA and CDR2 is FQGTGA in the germline V gene. V shed 2 bases and J 7 bases; nucleotides not matched to a gene: 6. CDR3 region: CASSLSAGGPNEQFF. DNA of the CDR3: TGTGCCAGCAGCTTATCGGCGGGGGGGCCGAATGAGCAGTTCTTC.

This chain uses TRBV6-2 or TRBV6-3 with TRBJ1-5, with 7 bases identical to TRBD1. Trimming removed 2 bases from V and 1 base from J; junction bases left unmatched: 5. Per the germline V gene, CDR1 is MNHEY and CDR2 is SVGEGT. The CDR3 has 16 amino acids. The DNA of the CDR3 is TGTGCCAGCAGTTACGTGACAGGGTCAAGCAATCAGCCCCAGCATTTT. It encodes CASSYVTGSSNQPQHF.

This clonotype has more than one count but fewer than ten. The gene calls are TRBV20-1 and TRBJ2-3; possibly TRBD2 for D (6 bases). Germline CDR1 reads DFQATT; CDR2 reads SNEGSKA (reference sequence). The V and J ends lost 6 bases and 3 bases respectively, with 19 bases between them. The CDR3 covers 15 residues. The CDR3 loop is CSAERTSLGTDTQYF. CDR3 in DNA: TGCAGTGCCGAGCGTACTAGCTTAGGAACAGATACGCAGTATTTT.

The rearrangement uses TRBV25-1 and TRBJ2-5, with D perhaps matching TRBD1 or TRBD2 (6 bases each). Germline V gene lookup returns CDR1 MGHDK and CDR2 SYGVNS. V lost 9 bases to trimming and J lost 3 bases, with 17 bases between them. This CDR3 region has 14 residues. CDR3 bases: TGTGCCAGTAGTACAGGGTCGGGGGAAGAGACCCAGTACTTC. Translating it yields CASSTGSGEETQYF.

Notes on this clonotype: The DNA is omitted, as the CDR3 cannot be located on it reliably, and the CDR3 follows TCRdb's listing. The chain links TRBV21-1 to TRBJ2-1; TRBD2 is taken as the D call from the table, unchecked against the DNA. TRBV21-1 is reported as a pseudogene. Ends included, the CDR3 has 14 residues. CDR3 sequence: CASSKVASGNEQFF.

This chain connects TRBV5-6 to TRBJ2-1; D is unclear. The CDR3 extends over 13 amino acids. Germline-derived CDR1 and CDR2 are SGHDT and YYEEEE. V shed 9 bases and J shed 9 bases, with 19 bases lying between them. The CDR3 DNA reads as TGTGCCACCTCGGTAGGGCACAGTGGTGAGCAGTTCTTC. Translation: CATSVGHSGEQFF.

This clonotype was recorded at least ten times. The J gene is TRBJ2-4, the V gene TRBV11-2, with TRBD1 matching 9 bases. After removal of 3 bases from V and 1 base from J, the junction contained 10 bases not matched to a gene. The CDR3 is 18 residues long. The germline V gene has CDR1 SGHAT and CDR2 FQNNGV. CDR3 region: CASSFATQGASAKNIQYF. CDR3 coding DNA: TGTGCCAGCAGCTTCGCCACACAGGGGGCGAGTGCCAAAAACATTCAGTACTTC.

The chain combines TRBV12-3 or TRBV12-4 with TRBJ2-3; the D is unclear. This CDR3 is built from 18 residues. Trimming removed 3 bases at V and 5 bases at J, with 24 bases between. CDR3 protein: CASSLGFGGLLYEDTQYF. Here the CDR3 DNA reads TGTGCCAGCAGTTTGGGTTTCGGTGGCCTCCTTTACGAAGATACGCAGTATTTT.

In this sample, this clonotype turned up once. The chain is built from TRBV25-1 and TRBJ1-1; D is unclear. The CDR3 contains 15 residues. CDR1 MGHDK and CDR2 SYGVNS come from the germline V gene. Trimming took 1 base from V and 3 from J, leaving 12 bases between them. CDR3 in amino acids: CASSELFRGDTEAFF. DNA for the CDR3: TGTGCCAGCAGTGAATTATTTAGAGGAGACACTGAAGCTTTCTTT.

This chain links TRBV6-6 with TRBJ1-1, with TRBD1 matching over 12 bases. This CDR3 has 15 amino acids. The V gene end was trimmed by 5 bases and the J gene end by 7 bases; junction bases not matched to a gene: 8. Per germline, CDR1 MNHNY and CDR2 SVGAGI (reference sequence). The CDR3 nucleotides read TGTGCCAGCAGTGATCCGGGACAGGGGGCCTTTGAAGCTTTCTTT. It yields the protein CASSDPGQGAFEAFF.

The V call is TRBV20-1, the J call TRBJ2-4; D may correspond to TRBD1 or TRBD2 (5 bases each). The DNA end is a closer match to TRBJ2-7, so the J assignment may be wrong. CDR1 is DFQATT and CDR2 is SNEGSKA in the germline V gene (reference sequence). CDR3 length equals 14 residues. The CDR3 bases are TGCAGTGCTATGGGGACGGAGAGCGAGAACGAGCAGTACTTC. The encoded protein is CSAMGTESENEQYF.

This clonotype was recorded at least ten times. The V and J genes are TRBV6-5 and TRBJ2-1; 8 nucleotides line up with TRBD1. The CDR3 spans 15 residues. CDR1 and CDR2 from the germline V gene are MNHEY and SVGAGI. V shed 8 bases, J shed 4 bases, and the junction held 10 bases outside the gene matches. The CDR3 DNA sequence: TGTGCCAGCGGCGGAGACAGGGGACCTTACAATGAGCAGTTCTTC. Its translation: CASGGDRGPYNEQFF.

The chain has TRBV9 and TRBJ2-7; D ambiguous. V was trimmed by 0 bases and J by 0 bases, leaving 10 bases between them. The CDR3 covers 15 residues. From germline, CDR1 is SGDLS and CDR2 YYNGEE. CDR3: CASSVGAASSYEQYF. The CDR3 region has the DNA TGTGCCAGCAGCGTAGGGGCGGCTAGCTCCTACGAGCAGTACTTC.

The chain employs TRBV28 and TRBJ1-3, with D hard to call. V lost 5 bases and J 0 bases, leaving 17 bases between the germline ends. The germline gives CDR1 MDHEN, CDR2 SYDVKM. CDR3 size: 17 residues. The CDR3 sequence: CASSPGLGISSGNTIYF. CDR3 nucleotides: TGTGCCAGCAGTCCGGGATTGGGGATTAGCTCTGGAAACACCATATATTTT. The variable domain in full, completed from reference TRBV28 and TRBJ1-3, reads DVKVTQSSRYLVKRTGEKVFLECVQDMDHENMFWYRQDPGLGLRLIYFSYDVKMKEKGDIPEGYSVSREKKERFSLILESASTNQTSMYLCASSPGLGISSGNTIYFGEGSWLTVV.

The CDR3 reads CASSEGSGGEETQYF. The CDR3 DNA reads TGTGCCAGCAGCGAGGGTAGCGGGGGTGAAGAGACCCAGTACTTC. The V and J genes are TRBV9 and TRBJ2-5, with 9 bases identical to TRBD2. From germline, CDR1 is SGDLS and CDR2 YYNGEE. V lost 3 bases to trimming and J lost 3 bases; unmatched junction nucleotides: 6. The CDR3 totals 15 residues.